A selection of T cell receptor beta chains follows, all from one sample in a study of blood T cell repertoires in COVID-19. Sequencing used immunoSEQ multiplex PCR; TCRdb keeps in-frame clones, though not all of them. The sample yields approximately 310,000 clones, about nine tenths seen once. Sequenced: peripheral blood. The source of these receptors is a man in his forties or fifties with active or convalescent COVID-19. The CDR3 runs from the conserved cysteine through the conserved F or W. The D gene is left open where the match is weak. Clone size is stated in some rows and not others, as once, few, many or a class when expanded.

j_call clone_size d_call v_call cdr3_nt cdr3_aa
TRBJ2-5 . TRBD2 TRBV6-5 TGTGCCAGCAGTTACTCGACTAGCGGGGGTCAAGAGACCCAGTACTTC CASSYSTSGGQETQYF
TRBJ1-1 . TRBD1 TRBV10-3 TGTGCCATCAGCGACAGGGGAGCGAACACTGAAGCTTTCTTT CAISDRGANTEAFF
TRBJ2-1 . . TRBV7-2 TGTGCCAGCAGCCCTCGGACTAACCCGTACAATGAGCAGTTCTTC CASSPRTNPYNEQFF
TRBJ2-3 . TRBD1 TRBV19 TGTGCCAGTAGTGCCAGACAGGGGACAGATACGCAGTATTTT CASSARQGTDTQYF
TRBJ1-4 . TRBD1 TRBV7-2 TGTGCCAGCAGCTCTACCGGGACAGGGAACGAAAAACTGTTTTTT CASSSTGTGNEKLFF
TRBJ1-1 . TRBD1 TRBV29-1 TGCAGCGTTGTTCCTCACCAGAGACAGGGGGCAGTAGGGAACACTGAAGCTTTCTTT CSVVPHQRQGAVGNTEAFF
TRBJ2-3 . TRBD2 TRBV2 TGTGCCAGCAGTGGACTAGCGGCCTACACAGATACGCAGTATTTT CASSGLAAYTDTQYF
TRBJ1-1 . TRBD1 TRBV11-1 TGTGCCAGCAGCGTTAGACGGGACAGGGCGGCTTTCTTT CASSVRRDRAAFF
TRBJ1-1 few TRBD1 TRBV12-3/TRBV12-4 TGTGCCAGCACTGACAGGGGGCAAACTGAAGCTTTCTTT CASTDRGQTEAFF
TRBJ2-3 . TRBD1 TRBV5-1 TGCGCCAGCAGCTTGGCCCGGGACAGGGCCCCAGATACGCAGTATTTT CASSLARDRAPDTQYF
TRBJ1-1 . TRBD1 TRBV6-5 TGTGCCAGCAGTTATCGGGCAGGGGGTCCTTCTGAAGCTTTCTTT CASSYRAGGPSEAFF
TRBJ2-2 . TRBD1 TRBV28 TGTGCCAGCAGTTTGGGTTTTCTAGGACAGGGGCCGGGGAGGAACACCGGGGAGCTGTTTTTT CASSLGFLGQGPGRNTGELFF
TRBJ2-5 . . TRBV30 TGTGCCTGGAGTTTTATAGAGACCCAGTACTTC CAWSFIETQYF
TRBJ1-6 . . TRBV2 TGTGCCAGCCTCGTTTTGGGGGGTTCACCCCTCCACTTT CASLVLGGSPLHF
TRBJ2-1 . TRBD2 TRBV7-3 TGTGCCAGCAGCTTAGGGACTAGCGGGATGAATGAGCAGTTCTTC CASSLGTSGMNEQFF
TRBJ2-3 . TRBD2 TRBV30 TGTGCCTGGAGTGTAATCCTCGGACTAGAGCAGTATTTT CAWSVILGLEQYF
TRBJ1-3 . TRBD1 TRBV2 TGTGCCAGCAGCAGCGAGGGGGCAACTGGAAACACCATATATTTT CASSSEGATGNTIYF
TRBJ2-3 . . TRBV4-2 TGTGCCAGCAGCCATTTTATGGCTAGCACAGATACGCAGTATTTT CASSHFMASTDTQYF
TRBJ1-6 . . TRBV18 TGTGCCAGTTCGGACAGCTATAATTCACCCCTCCACTTT CASSDSYNSPLHF
TRBJ2-3 once . TRBV29-1 TGCAGCGTTGAAGGTCTATCGGATACGCAGTATTTT CSVEGLSDTQYF
TRBJ2-1 once TRBD1 TRBV9 TGTGCCAGCAGCGGGGGACAGCGGAATGAGCAGTTCTTC CASSGGQRNEQFF
TRBJ2-7 . . TRBV27 TGTGCCAGCAGTTTGGTGGGGCGCGATACCTACGAGCAGTACTTC CASSLVGRDTYEQYF
TRBJ1-5 once . TRBV6-6 TGTGCCACCCACCGTTTACCTCCTGAGGGCAATCAGCCCCAGCATTTT CATHRLPPEGNQPQHF
TRBJ1-5 . . TRBV19 TGTGCCAGTAGTATAGTTCCTCGACAGCCCTACAATCAGCCCCAGCATTTT CASSIVPRQPYNQPQHF
TRBJ2-7 once TRBD1 TRBV7-2 TGTGCCAGCAGCAACCCGACAGGGGGGAGGTACGAGCAGTACTTC CASSNPTGGRYEQYF
TRBJ2-1 . TRBD2 TRBV2 TGTGCCAGCGAAATGTCCGGGACTAGCGTACGACGGTCCTACAATGAGCAGTTCTTC CASEMSGTSVRRSYNEQFF
TRBJ1-2 . TRBD1 TRBV7-9 TGTGCCAGCAGCTTAGGCCTAGACTACGGACAGGGAACGAGAGGCTACACCTTC CASSLGLDYGQGTRGYTF
TRBJ2-3 . TRBD1 TRBV5-1 TGCGCCAGCAGCTTGGACGGGACAGGGAGCACAGATACGCAGTATTTT CASSLDGTGSTDTQYF
TRBJ1-2 . . TRBV27 TGTGCCAGCAGTTTGGGGGGGAACTATGGCTACACCTTC CASSLGGNYGYTF
TRBJ1-2 . . TRBV6-6 TGTGCCAGCATGTTACCTACAGGGCGGGACTATGGCTACACCTTC CASMLPTGRDYGYTF
TRBJ2-7 . TRBD2 TRBV3-1/TRBV3-2 TGTGCCAGCAGCCTGACTAGCGGGAGGTACGAGCAGTACTTC CASSLTSGRYEQYF
TRBJ1-1 . . TRBV18 TGTGCCAGCTCCCCCGTGGAGGGTAGGGAAGCTTTCTTT CASSPVEGREAFF
TRBJ2-1 . . TRBV3-1/TRBV3-2 TGTGCCAGCAGCCATTCAGGTCAACCCCGGAGGAATGAGCAGTTCTTC CASSHSGQPRRNEQFF
TRBJ2-7 . . TRBV6-5 TGTGCCAGCAGTTGGAGCAGGGGTTGGTACGAGCAGTACTTC CASSWSRGWYEQYF
TRBJ1-2 . TRBD1 TRBV30 TGTGCCTGGAGTGTACTGACAGGGTACGACTACACCTTC CAWSVLTGYDYTF
TRBJ2-7 . . TRBV30 TGTGCCTCCACGAGAGGGACATTAGGCGAGCAGTACTTC CASTRGTLGEQYF
TRBJ1-5 . . TRBV28 TGTGCCAGCAGTTTACCCATTCTCCTGAGCTGGAGCAATCAGCCCCAGCATTTT CASSLPILLSWSNQPQHF
TRBJ1-1 . TRBD1 TRBV4-3 TGCGCCAGCAGCCAATTGGGGACAGGGGGCACTGAAGCTTTCTTT CASSQLGTGGTEAFF
TRBJ1-2 once . TRBV2 TGTGCCAGCACTACAGGGTTTGCTGGCTACACCTTC CASTTGFAGYTF
TRBJ1-4 . TRBD1 TRBV3-1/TRBV3-2 TGTGCCAGCAGCCAATACCCGGGACAGACGTGTCAAGAAAAACTGTTTTTT CASSQYPGQTCQEKLFF
TRBJ2-1 . TRBD1 TRBV5-1 TGCGCCAGCAGCTTGACCCCACAGGGGGGATACGAGCAGTTCTTC CASSLTPQGGYEQFF
TRBJ1-5 . . TRBV28 TGTGCCAGCGATGCGGCGGAAGGTCAGCCCCAGCATTTT CASDAAEGQPQHF
TRBJ2-1 . TRBD2 TRBV10-3 TGTGCCATCAGTGAGTCGGGACTAGCGGGGGGCCAGGATGAGCAGTTCTTC CAISESGLAGGQDEQFF
TRBJ2-1 . TRBD2 TRBV3-1/TRBV3-2 TGTGCCAGCAGCCGAACGACTAGCGGAGTAAGGAATGAGCAGTTCTTC CASSRTTSGVRNEQFF
TRBJ2-6 . . TRBV7-3 TGTGCCAGCAGCTTAGGTGGCAGGGGCACTGCTGGGGCCAACGTCCTGACTTTC CASSLGGRGTAGANVLTF
TRBJ1-3 . TRBD1 TRBV18 TGTGCCAGCAAAACCGGGACAGGGCCTGGAAACACCATATATTTT CASKTGTGPGNTIYF
TRBJ2-5 . TRBD1 TRBV18 TGTGCCAGCTCATCTCCGGGACAGGCAGAGACCCAGTACTTC CASSSPGQAETQYF
TRBJ1-1 . . TRBV7-9 TGTGCCAGCAGCCCAAACAGGGAGACTGAAGCTTTCTTT CASSPNRETEAFF
TRBJ1-5 once . TRBV30 TGTGCCTGCAATACAGGTTCAGGGCAGCCCCAGCATTTT CACNTGSGQPQHF
TRBJ1-6 few TRBD1 TRBV2 TGTGCCAGAGGGACAGCCTCTAATAATTCACCCCTCCACTTT CARGTASNNSPLHF
TRBJ2-7 . . TRBV12-2 TGTGCAAGTCGCTTAGCGCTACAGGCCTCCTACGAGCAGTACTTC CASRLALQASYEQYF
TRBJ2-7 . TRBD1 TRBV4-3 TGCGCCAGCAGCCACGCAGGGACAGGGAGGTCCTACGAGCAGTACTTC CASSHAGTGRSYEQYF
TRBJ1-1 . TRBD1 TRBV3-1/TRBV3-2 TGTGCCAGCAGCCAAGGGACAGGGATGCACACTGAAGCTTTCTTT CASSQGTGMHTEAFF
TRBJ2-7 . . TRBV7-7 TGTGCTAGCAGCTTAGCGCCGGGAGTCTCCTACGAGCAGTACTTC CASSLAPGVSYEQYF
TRBJ1-5 . . TRBV18 TGTGCCAGCTCACCGCAATCACGGGGGGCTGGGTATCAGCCCCAGCATTTT CASSPQSRGAGYQPQHF
TRBJ2-5 once TRBD2 TRBV6-6 TGTGCCAGCAGTTTGACTAGCGGGGGGCAAGAGACCCAGTACTTC CASSLTSGGQETQYF
TRBJ1-2 . TRBD1 TRBV5-4 TGTGCCAGCAGCTCGGGACAGGGTAACTATGGCTACACCTTC CASSSGQGNYGYTF
TRBJ1-4 . . TRBV3-1/TRBV3-2 TGTGCCAGCAGCCAGGCGGACAGCGCAACTAATGAAAAACTGTTTTTT CASSQADSATNEKLFF
TRBJ1-1 . TRBD1 TRBV19 TGTGCCAGTAGTATGGGACAGGGAACGCGCACTGAAGCTTTCTTT CASSMGQGTRTEAFF
TRBJ2-7 . . TRBV5-3 TGTGCCAGAAGCGCGGGCCCCTCCTACGAGCAGTACTTC CARSAGPSYEQYF